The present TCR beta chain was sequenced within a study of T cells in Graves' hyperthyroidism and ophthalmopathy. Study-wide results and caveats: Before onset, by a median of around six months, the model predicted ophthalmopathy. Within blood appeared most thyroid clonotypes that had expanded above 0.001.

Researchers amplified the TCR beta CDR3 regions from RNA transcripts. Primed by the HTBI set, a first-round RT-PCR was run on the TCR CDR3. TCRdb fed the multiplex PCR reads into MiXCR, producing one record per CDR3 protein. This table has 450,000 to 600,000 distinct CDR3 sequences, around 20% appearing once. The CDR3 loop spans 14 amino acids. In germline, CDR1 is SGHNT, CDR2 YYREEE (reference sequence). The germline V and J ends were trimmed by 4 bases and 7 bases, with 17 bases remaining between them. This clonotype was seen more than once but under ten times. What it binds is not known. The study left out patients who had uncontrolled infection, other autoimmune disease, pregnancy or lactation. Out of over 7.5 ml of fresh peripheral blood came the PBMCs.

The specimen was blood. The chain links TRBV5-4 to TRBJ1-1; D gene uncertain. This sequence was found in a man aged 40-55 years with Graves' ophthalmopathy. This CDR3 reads CASSLMHSQIEAFF. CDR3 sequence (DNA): TGTGCCAGCAGCCTGATGCATTCACAGATTGAAGCTTTCTTT.